Following are 11 T cell receptor beta chains from one sample sequenced in a study of T cell responses to AZD1222 COVID-19 vaccine. Sequencing was performed with immunoSEQ multiplex PCR; in TCRdb, only in-frame clones are kept and a portion is missing. There are about 100,000 clones in the sample; 70% to 90% occur only once, and 2.8% lies in the top ten. This material consisted of peripheral blood, taken on day 0 of AZD1222 vaccination. The receptors were gathered from an adult in good health.

The rearrangement uses TRBV6-5 and TRBJ1-4; D unclear. Germline V CDR1 and CDR2: MNHEY, SVGAGI. This CDR3 is built from 13 residues. V was clipped by 6 bases and J by 4 bases, with 9 bases between them. The CDR3, as DNA: TGTGCCAGCAGAACAACGGTTAATGAAAAACTGTTTTTT. This sequence encodes CASRTTVNEKLFF.

This rearrangement joins TRBV9 to TRBJ1-1; D is unclear. The CDR3 runs 13 residues. Germline V gives CDR1 SGDLS, CDR2 YYNGEE. Trimming shortened V by 3 bases and J by 9 bases, and 15 bases separated the two germline ends. CDR3 sequence reads: CASSGSPGGKAFF. CDR3 sequence (DNA): TGTGCCAGCAGCGGCTCCCCCGGCGGGAAAGCTTTCTTT.

The table lists this clone with a count of one. This chain links TRBV18 with TRBJ1-5, with D possibly TRBD1 on 6 matching bases. Deletions cut 8 bases from V and 3 bases from J, with 14 bases between. This CDR3 contains 14 residues. Germline loops: CDR1 KGHSH, CDR2 LQKENI. CDR3 bases: TGTGCCAGCCGTCAGGACAGACCCAATCAGCCCCAGCATTTT. Translated, it gives CASRQDRPNQPQHF. The full variable domain, completed using reference TRBV18 and TRBJ1-5, is NAGVMQNPRHLVRRRGQEARLRCSPMKGHSHVYWYRQLPEEGLKFMVYLQKENIIDESGMPKERFSAEFPKEGPSILRIQQVVRGDSAAYFCASRQDRPNQPQHFGDGTRLSIL.

This chain joins TRBV25-1 and TRBJ1-4; TRBD1 is a possible D gene (6 bases). The CDR3 is made up of 17 amino acids. Germline values: CDR1 MGHDK, CDR2 SYGVNS. V was clipped by 7 bases and J by 5 bases, with 23 bases between them. DNA of the CDR3: TGTGCCAGCACGGGGGGCCACCGGTTGGGAGTAAATGAAAAACTGTTTTTT. It is translated as CASTGGHRLGVNEKLFF.

This chain joins TRBV18 and TRBJ1-6; TRBD1 matches 7 bases. CDR3 length: 14 residues. Germline V CDR1 and CDR2: KGHSH, LQKENI. Trimming at V came to 6 bases and at J to 7 bases, leaving 6 bases not matched to a gene. The CDR3 DNA follows: TGTGCCAGCTCGCGTGACAGGGACAATTCACCCCTCCACTTT. Translated: CASSRDRDNSPLHF.

V usage is TRBV6-5 and J usage is TRBJ1-6; weak D call: TRBD1 (5 bases). In germline, CDR1 is MNHEY, CDR2 SVGAGI. The CDR3 runs to 15 residues. V shed 6 bases and J shed 7 bases, with 16 bases lying between them. In nucleotides, the CDR3 is TGTGCCAGCAGCGCCCCTACAGGAAGCAATTCACCCCTCCACTTT. It specifies CASSAPTGSNSPLHF.

The V call is TRBV6-5, the J call TRBJ1-2, with 10 bases aligning to TRBD1. The CDR3 contains 15 residues. CDR1 and CDR2 from the germline V gene are MNHEY and SVGAGI. V lost 6 bases to trimming and J lost 0 bases; unmatched junction nucleotides: 4. CDR3 residues: CASSSGTGANYGYTF. DNA for the CDR3: TGTGCCAGCAGCTCTGGGACAGGGGCTAACTATGGCTACACCTTC.

This clone was picked up one time. V gene TRBV19 combines with J gene TRBJ2-2, with 9 bases fitting TRBD2. The germline V gene has CDR1 LNHDA and CDR2 SQIVND (reference sequence). The CDR3 spans 15 residues. The ends lost 3 bases at V and 6 bases at J; junction bases unmatched: 5. CDR3 nucleotides: TGTGCCAGTAGTATTTTAGCGGGGGCCGCCGGGGAGCTGTTTTTT. Its protein product is CASSILAGAAGELFF.

The J gene is TRBJ2-7, the V gene TRBV11-2; 10 bases match TRBD1. J lost 5 bases, V lost 3 bases, and 4 bases had no gene match. Germline V gives CDR1 SGHAT, CDR2 FQNNGV. The CDR3 is 14 amino acids. The CDR3 reads CASSFRGTGDEQYF. The CDR3 DNA follows: TGTGCCAGCAGCTTCCGCGGGACAGGGGACGAGCAGTACTTC.

The rearrangement joins TRBV2 to TRBJ2-2; 8 bases are shared with TRBD1. This CDR3 comprises 14 residues. Germline CDR1 SNHLY, CDR2 FYNNEI. V lost 6 bases and J lost 0; bases outside the gene matches: 0. The CDR3 DNA follows: TGTGCCAGCAGGGGACAGGCGAACACCGGGGAGCTGTTTTTT. The encoded protein is CASRGQANTGELFF.

J is TRBJ2-3 and V is TRBV7-2, with 9 bases aligning to TRBD1. The germline V gene encodes CDR1 SGHTA and CDR2 FQGNSA. The V segment lost 3 bases and the J segment 6 bases; nucleotides outside the gene matches: 13. This CDR3 is built from 17 residues. The CDR3 protein is CASSFLEGTGRQDTQYF. The CDR3 nucleotides are TGTGCCAGCAGCTTCCTTGAAGGGACAGGGAGGCAGGATACGCAGTATTTT.